This T cell receptor (beta chain) emerged from a study of OX40 agonist ivuxolimab in advanced cancers. About the study: Ivuxolimab, an agonist antibody against OX40 (CD134), was given to patients.

Findings and limits, study-wide: People who partly responded at 0.1-3.0 mg/kg had some of the least clonal expansion seen.

Sequenced by immunoSEQ multiplex PCR; TCRdb stores in-frame clones only, minus some. The table includes 70,000 to 85,000 clones, 85% to 95% detected once. CDR1 and CDR2 from the germline V gene are SQVTM and ANQGSEA. CDR3 length equals 16 residues. Trimming removed 7 bases from V and 2 bases from J, with 22 bases in between. This clone was seen just once. What it binds is unknown. The chain recombines TRBV29-1 with TRBJ2-3; the D gene is possibly TRBD1 (6 bases). This specimen consisted of CD4+ or CD8+ T cells sorted from blood, obtained in a trial of the OX40 agonist ivuxolimab. The sequence came from an adult with an advanced solid tumor such as melanoma, head and neck, liver or kidney cancer. The CDR3 sequence: CSGRTGQTYFTDTQYF. The CDR3 DNA sequence: TGCAGCGGGAGAACAGGGCAGACCTACTTCACAGATACGCAGTATTTT.